The 25 T cell receptor beta chains reported below all come from one sample, sequenced in a study of T cells in Graves' hyperthyroidism and ophthalmopathy. From RNA transcripts, TCR beta CDR3 regions were amplified. HTBI primers drove first-round RT-PCR of the TCR CDR3. TCRdb passed the multiplex PCR reads through MiXCR, listing each CDR3 protein once. Of 50,000 to 75,000 distinct CDR3 sequences listed, roughly 50% are singletons. Sequencing was carried out using blood. These TCRs come from a woman in her twenties or thirties with Graves' ophthalmopathy.

This clonotype was counted many times. The chain recombines TRBV7-8 with TRBJ1-1; perhaps TRBD1 as D (5 bases). The CDR3 contains 15 residues. The V end was cut by 1 base, the J end by 6 bases, with 15 bases between. Germline V gene lookup returns CDR1 SGHVS and CDR2 FQNEAQ. CDR3 in amino acids: CASSLVRGGGSEAFF. CDR3 coding DNA: TGTGCCAGCAGCTTAGTGCGGGGGGGTGGCTCTGAAGCTTTCTTT.

Points on this clonotype: Germline and junction disagree at one end, which may indicate a read error. The chain combines TRBV12-3 or TRBV12-4 with TRBJ1-1; D uncertain. The CDR3 length is 14 residues. DNA for the CDR3: TGTGCCTGCAGTTTGGGATCGAGTAGCTTGTCAGCTTTCTTT. Its protein product is CACSLGSSSLSAFF.

The CDR3 spells CASSAGGAYEQYF. The CDR3 bases are TGTGCCAGCAGCGCGGGGGGGGCCTACGAGCAGTACTTC. V usage is TRBV9 and J usage is TRBJ2-7; 8 nucleotides align to TRBD2. This CDR3 has 13 amino acids. V lost 3 bases and J lost 2; bases outside the gene matches: 1. Germline V gives CDR1 SGDLS, CDR2 YYNGEE.

The table lists this clonotype with many counts. The chain is built from TRBV13 and TRBJ2-1; D possibly corresponds to TRBD2 (5 bases). Germline-derived CDR1 and CDR2 are PRHDT and FYEKMQ (reference sequence). This CDR3 region has 11 residues. V lost 10 bases and J 10 bases, leaving 14 bases between the germline ends. CDR3 sequence reads: CATLLVAEQFF. In DNA, the CDR3 is TGTGCCACCTTGCTGGTAGCGGAGCAGTTCTTC. Variable domain in full (rest from reference TRBV13 and TRBJ2-1): AAGVIQSPRHLIKEKRETATLKCYPIPRHDTVYWYQQGPGQDPQFLISFYEKMQSDKGSIPDRFSAQQFSDYHSELNMSSLELGDSALYFCATLLVAEQFFGPGTRLTVL.

This clonotype has a single count. The junction departs from germline at one end; a sequencing error may be responsible. This chain joins TRBV19 and TRBJ1-4, with D possibly TRBD1 on 6 matching bases. Germline CDR1 is LNHDA and CDR2 is SQIVND (reference sequence). This CDR3 comprises 17 residues. CDR3 sequence: CARSDGTGPATNEKLFF. The CDR3 DNA reads TGTGCCAGAAGTGACGGTACAGGGCCCGCAACTAATGAAAAATTGTTTTTT.

This clonotype was counted ten times or more. The chain recombines TRBV7-9 with TRBJ2-3, with D possibly TRBD1 on 5 matching bases. CDR1 and CDR2 (germline): SEHNR, FQNEAQ (reference sequence). The CDR3 is made up of 16 amino acids. V lost 1 base, J lost 0 bases, and 11 bases lay in between. CDR3 in amino acids: CASSLGATASTDTQYF. DNA for the CDR3: TGTGCCAGCAGCTTAGGTGCGACAGCTAGCACAGATACGCAGTATTTT.

The table lists this clonotype with many counts. The rearrangement joins TRBV6-1 to TRBJ1-3; D is uncertain. The V gene's germline CDR1 is MNHNS and CDR2 SASEGT. The germline V and J ends were trimmed by 1 base and 2 bases, with 3 bases remaining between them. The CDR3 has 13 amino acids. DNA of the CDR3: TGTGCCAGCAGTGAAGTTCCTGGAAACACCATATATTTT. This sequence encodes CASSEVPGNTIYF.

This clonotype showed up many times. The rearrangement uses TRBV7-2 and TRBJ1-5, with D tentatively TRBD1 (6 bases). The CDR3 runs to 17 residues. The ends were cut back, 6 bases at V and 0 bases at J, with 18 bases in the middle. Germline-derived CDR1 and CDR2 are SGHTA and FQGNSA. DNA of the CDR3: TGTGCCAGCAGTCTTGACAGGAGTGCATATAGCAATCAGCCCCAGCATTTT. Its translation: CASSLDRSAYSNQPQHF.

The CDR3 DNA follows: TGTGCCACCAGTGACCCGAATGACAGGGGGATGTGCACAGATACGCAGTATTTT. Its protein is CATSDPNDRGMCTDTQYF. The gene calls are TRBV24-1 and TRBJ2-3; 9 positions match TRBD1. The germline V gene encodes CDR1 KGHDR and CDR2 SFDVKD. The CDR3 has 18 amino acids. The junction had 11 bases not matched to a gene; V was cut back by 4 bases and J by 1 base.

In regard to this clonotype: A much larger clone sits a single nucleotide away, making a read error possible. This sequence joins TRBV13 and TRBJ2-5, with 8 bases that match TRBD1. Germline V gene sequence: CDR1 PRHDT, CDR2 FYEKMQ (reference sequence). The CDR3 runs 15 residues. In DNA, the CDR3 is TGTGCCAGCGGCTTTTCCAGGGGGCCTGGGGAGACCCAGTACTTC. Translating it yields CASGFSRGPGETQYF.

This clonotype was seen many times. The chain recombines TRBV5-8 with TRBJ1-5, with 7 bases lining up with TRBD1. CDR1 SGHTS and CDR2 YDEGEE come from the germline V gene. This CDR3 spans 15 amino acids. Trimming at V came to 2 bases and at J to 6 bases, leaving 8 bases not matched to a gene. For the CDR3, the DNA is TGTGCCAGCAGCTTATCGACAGGGTTACTTCAGCCCCAGCATTTT. As protein: CASSLSTGLLQPQHF. Combining the CDR3 with reference TRBV5-8 and TRBJ1-5 gives the whole variable domain EAGVTQSPTHLIKTRGQQATLRCSPISGHTSVYWYQQALGLGLQFLLWYDEGEERNRGNFPPRFSGRQFPNYSSELNVNALELEDSALYLCASSLSTGLLQPQHFGDGTRLSIL.

This clonotype was recorded many times. The V gene is TRBV2, the J gene TRBJ1-5; no firm D call. Germline values: CDR1 SNHLY, CDR2 FYNNEI. Trimming shortened V by 7 bases and J by 1 base, and 8 bases separated the two germline ends. There are 13 residues in the CDR3. The CDR3 nucleotides read TGTGCCAGCAAAGGGCAGAGCAATCAGCCCCAGCATTTT. Protein: CASKGQSNQPQHF.

On this clonotype itself: In this CDR3 the conserved last residue, phenylalanine or tryptophan, is missing, so a read error is likely. V usage is TRBV7-9 and J usage is TRBJ2-3; no reliable D call. The CDR3 length is 11 residues. V gave up 7 bases and J gave up 3 bases, with 5 bases separating them. Germline V lookup: CDR1 SEHNR, CDR2 FQNEAQ (reference sequence). The CDR3 DNA follows: TGTGCCAGCAACCTAACAGATACGCAGTATTCT. Its protein product is CASNLTDTQYS.

In the case of this clonotype: Mismatch with germline at one junction end may stem from a read error. J is TRBJ2-3 and V is TRBV9, with TRBD2 matching 14 bases. Germline assignment: CDR1 SGDLS and CDR2 YYNGEE. The CDR3 runs 20 residues. CDR3 sequence: CANSANPTSGRAGGTDTEYF. CDR3 DNA: TGTGCCAACAGCGCTAATCCGACTAGCGGGAGGGCGGGAGGCACAGATACGGAGTATTTT. The complete variable domain, with remaining parts taken from reference TRBV9 and TRBJ2-3, reads DSGVTQTPKHLITATGQRVTLRCSPRSGDLSVYWYQQSLDQGLQFLIQYYNGEERAKGNILERFSAQQFPDLHSELNLSSLELGDSALYFCANSANPTSGRAGGTDTEYFGPGTRLTVL.

In its sample, this clonotype was seen many times. The chain couples TRBV20-1 to TRBJ2-1, with 8 bases that match TRBD1. Germline V lookup: CDR1 DFQATT, CDR2 SNEGSKA (reference sequence). With V trimmed by 5 bases and J by 1 base, 4 bases remained unmatched. This CDR3 contains 14 residues. The CDR3 is CSAPRDRSYNEQFF. In nucleotides, the CDR3 is TGCAGTGCTCCCCGGGACAGGTCCTACAATGAGCAGTTCTTC.

V and J are TRBV5-1 and TRBJ2-7, with D unresolved. Germline-derived CDR1 and CDR2 are SGHRS and YFSETQ. The CDR3 is 11 residues long. The ends were cut back, 0 bases at V and 6 bases at J, with 4 bases in the middle. The CDR3 here is CASSLAGEQYF. CDR3 nucleotide sequence: TGCGCCAGCAGCTTGGCTGGCGAGCAGTACTTC.

The rearrangement uses TRBV9 and TRBJ2-6; TRBD2 matches at 10 bases. CDR1 and CDR2 from the germline V gene are SGDLS and YYNGEE. V lost 0 bases to trimming and J lost 3 bases; unmatched junction nucleotides: 6. The CDR3 is 18 residues long. CDR3 protein: CASSVEVSGGYGANVLTF. The DNA of the CDR3 is TGTGCCAGCAGCGTAGAAGTTAGCGGGGGGTATGGGGCCAACGTCCTGACTTTC.

V gene TRBV18 combines with J gene TRBJ2-7, with D perhaps matching TRBD2 (5 bases). The germline V gene encodes CDR1 KGHSH and CDR2 LQKENI. This CDR3 region has 12 residues. V lost 2 bases, J lost 5 bases, and 7 bases lay in between. CDR3 bases: TGTGCCAGCTCACCAGCGGGTCACGAGCAGTACTTC. Translation: CASSPAGHEQYF.

Ten or more counts support this clonotype. The chain is built from TRBV4-1 and TRBJ2-7; 8 bases align to TRBD1. The CDR3 consists of 16 residues. After removal of 0 bases from V and 2 bases from J, the junction contained 6 bases not matched to a gene. The germline CDR1 and CDR2 sequences are MGHRA and YSYEKL. CDR3 sequence reads: CASSQDYLDRAYEQYF. Written as DNA, the CDR3 is TGCGCCAGCAGCCAAGATTATTTGGACAGGGCCTACGAGCAGTACTTC.

This clonotype has a count of ten or more. J is TRBJ2-7 and V is TRBV28, with 10 bases matching TRBD2. Germline CDR1 reads MDHEN; CDR2 reads SYDVKM. The length of the CDR3 is 15 residues. J was trimmed by 2 bases and V by 5 bases; bases with no gene match: 6. CDR3 coding DNA: TGTGCCAGCAGTCAGATAGCGGGAGGTCCCTACGAGCAGTACTTC. Its translation is CASSQIAGGPYEQYF. Combining the CDR3 with reference TRBV28 and TRBJ2-7 gives the whole variable domain DVKVTQSSRYLVKRTGEKVFLECVQDMDHENMFWYRQDPGLGLRLIYFSYDVKMKEKGDIPEGYSVSREKKERFSLILESASTNQTSMYLCASSQIAGGPYEQYFGPGTRLTVT.

On this clonotype itself: The junction departs from the called germline gene at one end, perhaps through a read error. V is TRBV10-3 and J is TRBJ2-7; D might be TRBD1 (5 bases). Germline V gene lookup returns CDR1 ENHRY and CDR2 SYGVKD. The CDR3 totals 16 residues. CDR3 sequence: CATTGQGSPRSYGRCF. The CDR3 DNA reads TGTGCCACCACCGGGCAGGGCTCCCCACGCTCCTACGGGCGGTGCTTC.

To note about this clonotype: A junction boundary mismatches the germline segment, possibly from a read error. The chain couples TRBV20-1 to TRBJ2-1, with 15 nucleotides matching TRBD2. Per germline, CDR1 DFQATT and CDR2 SNEGSKA (reference sequence). This CDR3 has 18 residues. Here the CDR3 reads CSASGLAGGPSSHNEQFF. The DNA for the CDR3 is TGCAGTGCTTCGGGACTAGCGGGAGGACCTAGCTCCCACAATGAGCAGTTCTTC.

On this clonotype: In this CDR3 the conserved last residue, phenylalanine or tryptophan, is missing, so a read error is likely. It is unclear where the CDR3 begins or ends on the DNA, so no DNA is shown, and the CDR3 is as TCRdb lists it. The chain uses TRBV2 and TRBJ1-1; the table gives TRBD1 as D, unverified against the DNA. In germline, CDR1 is SNHLY, CDR2 FYNNEI. The CDR3 extends over 18 residues, inclusive of both ends. This CDR3 is CASSRSVTRGARNTEAFL.

This clonotype was seen ten or more times. The V gene is TRBV5-5, the J gene TRBJ2-3; 9 bases are shared with TRBD1. CDR3 length equals 18 residues. Trimming at V came to 0 bases and at J to 6 bases, leaving 14 bases not matched to a gene. Germline CDR1 reads SGHKS; CDR2 reads YYEKEE (reference sequence). CDR3 nucleotides: TGTGCCAGCAGCTTGGGATTTGCTGGGACAGGGCCGTGGGATACGCAGTATTTT. Amino acids: CASSLGFAGTGPWDTQYF.

The V gene is TRBV11-1, the J gene TRBJ1-1; D is undetermined. V shed 4 bases and J shed 3 bases, with 12 bases lying between them. CDR1 and CDR2 (germline): SGHAT, FQDESV (reference sequence). The CDR3 is made up of 14 amino acids. As DNA, the CDR3 is TGTGCCAGCAGCTCAGGACCTTTCGACACTGAAGCTTTCTTT. This encodes CASSSGPFDTEAFF.